This T cell receptor (beta chain) was identified during a study of blood T cell repertoires in COVID-19 (dated by TCRdb to 2020 to 2022). Describing the broader study: Samples covering the acute and convalescent phases of COVID-19 were provided by collaborators in the United States, Italy and Spain. The repertoires were released in a freely available public database meant as a resource for research on the immune response to SARS-CoV-2. The material from the prospective study consisted of cDNA or gDNA derived from T cells, B-cell-depleted T cells, or PBMCs. HLA class I and class II types, where available, came from metadata supplied by the sample provider rather than from assay-based typing. The dataset comprised deeply sampled blood TCRbeta repertoires from subjects exposed to, actively infected with, or recovered from COVID-19. Samples came from the ongoing ImmuneRACE study (first 160 participants) plus 1,254 subjects from 6 global collaborators. Nearly every sample came with metadata listing a de-identified subject ID, COVID-19 status, age in years and sex.

As to this clone: Its recognized antigen is unknown. No base-level quality is on record; no much larger clone is a single base apart.

Per the germline V gene (reference sequence), GTSNPN is the CDR1 and SVGIG is the CDR2. V is pared back by 0 bases and J by 3 bases, with 5 bases lying between the germline termini. The CDR3, cysteine through phenylalanine, is 13 amino acids long. The only DNA kept is the CDR3, 39 bases in frame from the first base. The collaborating institutions used their own protocols to collect whole blood in K2EDTA tubes. For TCRbeta analysis, collaborators shipped samples as frozen whole blood, isolated PBMCs, or DNA extracted from either of those sample types. Findings and caveats that apply to the study as a whole: The quantity of clinical and demographic metadata differed by source and by participant and was supplied without curation.

The immunoSEQ Assay, a bias-controlled multiplex PCR, was used to amplify TCRbeta CDR3 regions from genomic DNA. In the original analysis: Within the assay, amplification of reference gene primers was used to estimate how many nucleated cells each sample contained. Sequence reads were collapsed and filtered to measure the absolute abundance of every unique TCRbeta CDR3 rearrangement. For each sample, productive Simpson clonality was calculated as the square root of Simpson's diversity index across productive rearrangements. TCRdb carries this immuneACCESS record with in-frame sequences only. Its versions omit some clonotypes, under half of them owing to an unresolved V gene in the studies checked, with the rest unexplained. V and J calls and clone size come straight from that table; D and trimming were deduced from the DNA. This sample comprises a few hundred thousand clones, roughly 84% of them detected only once. The leading ten clones occupy approximately 13% of the sample.

The chain links TRBV30 with TRBJ2-2; no D gene call is confident. This clonotype was sampled from a human donor in a cohort sampled during active COVID-19. Sequencing was performed on peripheral blood. The DNA sequence is as follows: TGTGCCTGGAGTGTTCGGTACACCGGGGAGCTGTTTTTT. The translation is CAWSVRYTGELFF.